This is a list of T cell receptor beta chains from one sample in a study of T cells in pancreatic ductal adenocarcinoma. Data came from immunoSEQ multiplex PCR; TCRdb stores just in-frame clones and leaves some out. The profile shows 5,000 or so clones, roughly 88% of them singletons. Material: pancreatic tumor tissue. These receptors all stem from a human donor with pancreatic ductal adenocarcinoma. Both conserved end residues are part of each CDR3. A D gene is named only where the DNA matches it firmly. Clone size is shown for a subset of rows, as once, few, many or a class of expanded clone.

d_gene | abundance | j_gene | v_gene | CDR3aa | CDR3nt
TRBD2 | NA | TRBJ2-3 | TRBV29-1 | CSVSWTSGSGDTQYF | TGCAGCGTCTCTTGGACTAGCGGGAGTGGAGATACGCAGTATTTT
NA | NA | TRBJ1-2 | TRBV6-1 | CASSEIGRGISNYGYTF | TGTGCCAGCAGTGAAATAGGGCGTGGAATTTCTAACTATGGCTACACCTTC
TRBD2 | NA | TRBJ2-7 | TRBV6-6 | CASSGTSGGHEQYF | TGTGCCAGCAGTGGGACTAGCGGGGGCCACGAGCAGTACTTC
NA | NA | TRBJ2-5 | TRBV5-1 | CASSPERQETQYF | TGCGCCAGCAGCCCGGAACGACAAGAGACCCAGTACTTC
NA | NA | TRBJ1-6 | TRBV5-5 | CASSLGEGLGSPLHF | TGTGCCAGCAGCCTTGGGGAGGGCTTGGGTTCACCCCTCCACTTT
NA | NA | TRBJ1-5 | TRBV19 | CASSITQPQHF | TGTGCCAGTAGTATAACTCAGCCCCAGCATTTT
NA | NA | TRBJ2-1 | TRBV27 | CASSGASYNEQFF | TGTGCCAGCTCGGGAGCGTCGTACAATGAGCAGTTCTTC
TRBD2 | NA | TRBJ2-5 | TRBV6-1 | CASRMTSGVQETQYF | TGTGCCAGCAGAATGACTAGCGGGGTCCAAGAGACCCAGTACTTC
NA | NA | TRBJ1-2 | TRBV27 | CASSSGAWGYGYTF | TGTGCCAGCAGTTCAGGGGCTTGGGGCTATGGCTACACCTTC
NA | NA | TRBJ1-4 | TRBV4-3 | CASSQGSGANEKLFF | TGCGCCAGCAGCCAAGGTTCAGGGGCTAATGAAAAACTGTTTTTT
NA | NA | TRBJ1-2 | TRBV13 | CASSLGRLNYGYTF | TGTGCCAGCAGCTTAGGACGGTTAAACTATGGCTACACCTTC
TRBD1 | NA | TRBJ2-1 | TRBV5-1 | CASRQDRDYNEQFF | TGCGCCAGCAGACAGGACAGGGACTACAATGAGCAGTTCTTC
TRBD2 | NA | TRBJ2-3 | TRBV5-5 | CASSLRLAGGPTDTQYF | TGTGCCAGCAGCTTGAGACTAGCGGGGGGCCCCACAGATACGCAGTATTTT
NA | NA | TRBJ1-2 | TRBV27 | CASSLKVGAHGYTF | TGTGCCAGCAGTTTAAAGGTGGGGGCTCATGGCTACACCTTC
TRBD1 | NA | TRBJ2-1 | TRBV2 | CASSPLSGTGNHEQFF | TGTGCCAGCAGTCCCCTTTCTGGGACAGGGAACCATGAGCAGTTCTTC
TRBD2 | NA | TRBJ2-4 | TRBV28 | CASSLGGRDIQYF | TGTGCCAGCAGTTTAGGGGGGAGGGACATTCAGTACTTC
TRBD1 | NA | TRBJ2-4 | TRBV29-1 | CSVLGQGNIQYF | TGCAGCGTCTTAGGACAGGGAAACATTCAGTACTTC
NA | NA | TRBJ2-7 | TRBV6-5 | CASSHTPYEQYF | TGTGCCAGCAGTCACACACCTTACGAGCAGTACTTC
NA | once | TRBJ2-6 | TRBV10-3 | CAISEDSGANVLTF | TGTGCCATCAGTGAAGACTCTGGGGCCAACGTCCTGACTTTC
NA | once | TRBJ2-1 | TRBV21-1 | CASSKSPGTRNNEQFF | TGTGCCAGCAGCAAGTCCCCCGGGACTCGGAACAATGAGCAGTTCTTC
NA | NA | TRBJ2-2 | TRBV7-2 | CASSLGVRQPTGELFF | TGTGCCAGCAGCTTAGGGGTTCGGCAGCCCACCGGGGAGCTGTTTTTT
TRBD2 | NA | TRBJ2-7 | TRBV6-1 | CASSEGLASYEQYF | TGTGCCAGCAGTGAAGGACTAGCTTCCTACGAGCAGTACTTC
TRBD1 | NA | TRBJ1-1 | TRBV27 | CASSPPPYDRAEAFF | TGTGCCAGCAGTCCACCCCCCTACGACAGGGCTGAAGCTTTCTTT
TRBD1 | NA | TRBJ1-5 | TRBV23-1 | CASSQGGQGCDQPQHF | TGCGCCAGCAGTCAGGGGGGACAGGGGTGCGATCAGCCCCAGCATTTT
NA | once | TRBJ2-7 | TRBV6-9 | CASSREQSYEQYF | TGTGCCAGCTCCAGGGAGCAATCCTACGAGCAGTACTTC
NA | few | TRBJ1-1 | TRBV12-5 | CASGPEGYLAAFF | TGTGCTAGTGGCCCCGAAGGGTATTTGGCCGCTTTCTTT
TRBD1 | NA | TRBJ1-1 | TRBV19 | CASRTGGTEAFF | TGTGCCAGCCGGACAGGGGGCACTGAAGCTTTCTTT
NA | NA | TRBJ2-5 | TRBV18 | CASSPGTPWGEETQYF | TGTGCCAGCTCACCTGGGACTCCCTGGGGCGAGGAGACCCAGTACTTC
NA | NA | TRBJ1-2 | TRBV6-1 | CASSPETLYGYTF | TGTGCCAGCAGTCCAGAGACGCTCTATGGCTACACCTTC
NA | NA | TRBJ1-6 | TRBV4-2 | CASSQVGLAGHSPLHF | TGTGCCAGCAGCCAAGTCGGCCTTGCGGGACATTCACCCCTCCACTTT
TRBD1 | once | TRBJ2-3 | TRBV30 | CARDTQGATADTQYF | TGTGCCCGAGATACCCAGGGGGCAACGGCAGATACGCAGTATTTT
NA | NA | TRBJ2-1 | TRBV5-4 | CASSFTPYNEQFF | TGTGCCAGCAGCTTTACACCTTACAATGAGCAGTTCTTC
TRBD2 | once | TRBJ2-5 | TRBV6-1 | CASSVNRGGPPGGETQYF | TGTGCCAGCAGTGTTAATCGGGGAGGGCCTCCCGGTGGGGAGACCCAGTACTTC
NA | NA | TRBJ2-3 | TRBV5-5 | CASSFEKDTQYF | TGTGCCAGCAGCTTTGAAAAGGATACGCAGTATTTT
NA | NA | TRBJ2-7 | TRBV11-2 | CASSLSGEQYF | TGTGCCAGCAGCTTATCCGGCGAGCAGTACTTC
NA | NA | TRBJ1-5 | TRBV6-1 | CASSEKWGANQPQHF | TGTGCCAGCAGTGAAAAGTGGGGAGCAAATCAGCCCCAGCATTTT
TRBD1 | large | TRBJ1-1 | TRBV29-1 | CSVAGQKNTEAFF | TGCAGCGTAGCGGGACAGAAGAACACTGAAGCTTTCTTT
NA | NA | TRBJ2-1 | TRBV6-5 | CASSPGVGRAEQFF | TGTGCCAGCAGTCCGGGAGTAGGACGGGCTGAGCAGTTCTTC
NA | few | TRBJ2-1 | TRBV4-2 | CASSQVGGHPISSYNEQFF | TGTGCCAGCAGCCAAGTGGGGGGCCACCCTATCAGCTCCTACAATGAGCAGTTCTTC
NA | NA | TRBJ2-5 | TRBV9 | CASSVGSGQETQYF | TGTGCCAGCAGCGTAGGTAGCGGCCAAGAGACCCAGTACTTC
TRBD1 | NA | TRBJ1-2 | TRBV4-1 | CASSQAGTGTGDGYTF | TGCGCCAGCAGCCAAGCAGGGACAGGGACGGGAGATGGCTACACCTTC
NA | NA | TRBJ1-5 | TRBV6-5 | CANKSTRDQPQHF | TGTGCCAACAAAAGCACCCGCGATCAGCCCCAGCATTTT